Listed below are T cell receptor beta chains from one sample, sequenced in a study of blood T cells in healthy people across ages. In TCRdb, the 5' RACE reads were re-called with MiXCR into one record per CDR3 protein. The table records 800,000 to 1,000,000 distinct CDR3 sequences, approximately 49% of them present only once. Material: blood. The receptors derive from a man younger than 40 in good health. CDR3s leave out the opening cysteine and the closing phenylalanine or tryptophan. D genes are given only for firm matches.

CDR3 protein,V gene,D gene
ASGLVRGGQYEQY,TRBV7-2,TRBD2
ASSTLAPRDTQY,TRBV12-3/TRBV12-4,.
SAQSPGAGTSTDTQY,TRBV20-1,TRBD2
ASSQETGGGQPQH,TRBV4-3,TRBD1
ASSQQTSRGNTEAF,TRBV4-2,.
ASSPLGPQSTDTQY,TRBV18,.
SAREPIRGAGDIQY,TRBV20-1,.
ASSLAQGIGAGVYNEQF,TRBV7-6,.
ASSLAGTGRNEQY,TRBV5-1,TRBD1
AWGGDSNQPQH,TRBV30,.
ASRLGAGDLTKNIQY,TRBV12-3/TRBV12-4,.
ASALLYEQY,TRBV6-1,.
ASSLVSIAESSYNEQF,TRBV7-2,.
ASSFQRGYSEQF,TRBV12-3/TRBV12-4,TRBD2
ASSEIGRGSYEQY,TRBV2,.
ASSAFGDRVYEQY,TRBV6-1,TRBD1
SATRQSGVRTEAF,TRBV20-1,.
ASSPTTGGFEQF,TRBV11-2,TRBD2
ASRPEGGLSGSYNEQF,TRBV12-2,.
ASSLSGSDTGELF,TRBV4-2,.